The 15 T cell receptor beta chains below all came from one sample that was sequenced in a study of CD8+CD57+ T cells in acquired aplastic anemia listed by TCRdb under 2018. Sequencer: Illumina HiSeq 2000. Profiling of TCR beta VDJ combinations and CDR3 sequences used genomic DNA as the template. TCRdb reprocessed the public reads (quality trimming at Q25 with fastp, clone calling with MiXCR) and kept in-frame beta chains. Identical CDR3 protein sequences are pooled into one entry, listed with their most common genes and DNA. The sample data list 74,000 or so distinct CDR3 sequences, and roughly 50% of these were observed just once. The ten largest clonotypes hold about 8.5% of the sample. What was sequenced was sorted CD4+, CD8+, or CD8+CD57+ T cells (not recorded which) from PBMCs. All receptors come from a human donor in good health, serving as a control.

The V gene is TRBV24-1, the J gene TRBJ2-2, with 7 nucleotides matching TRBD2. The CDR3 length is 15 residues. Germline trimming cut 4 bases from V and 3 bases from J; bases unmatched to any gene: 4. The germline gives CDR1 KGHDR, CDR2 SFDVKD. The CDR3 region has the DNA TGTGCCACCAGTGACACGGGGAGGGACACCGGGGAGCTGTTTTTT. Its translation is CATSDTGRDTGELFF.

The rearrangement links TRBV5-4 to TRBJ1-2; 8 bases align to TRBD1. The J segment lost 3 bases and the V segment lost 7 bases, leaving 11 bases of the junction unmatched. Germline V lookup: CDR1 SGHNT, CDR2 YYREEE (reference sequence). The CDR3 is 15 amino acids. The CDR3 protein is CASGRQGLEHYGYTF. CDR3 sequence (DNA): TGTGCCAGCGGCCGACAGGGGTTGGAGCACTATGGCTACACCTTC.

This clonotype was observed many times. The genes are TRBV5-8 and TRBJ2-2; perhaps D is TRBD1 or TRBD2 (5 bases each). Looked up from germline, CDR1 is SGHTS and CDR2 is YDEGEE. This CDR3 is built from 13 residues. V was shortened by 2 bases and J by 4 bases, with 6 bases between the two germline ends. CDR3 amino acids: CASSFGTTGELFF. For the CDR3, the DNA is TGTGCCAGCAGCTTCGGGACCACCGGGGAGCTGTTTTTT.

A word on this clonotype: At one of its ends the junction is not consistent with the germline gene, which may arise from a read error. V gene TRBV20-1 combines with J gene TRBJ1-1, with 7 bases fitting TRBD1. CDR1 and CDR2 from the germline V gene are DFQATT and SNEGSKA (reference sequence). The CDR3 has 16 amino acids. The CDR3 region is CSARGTGLRGSTEAFF. The CDR3 DNA reads as TGCAGTGCGAGAGGTACGGGGCTCAGGGGGAGCACTGAAGCTTTCTTT.

This clonotype was detected a few times. The CDR3 loop reads CATSDQVRDTGELFF. CDR3 nucleotides: TGTGCCACCAGTGACCAAGTTAGGGACACCGGGGAGCTGTTTTTT. This chain links TRBV24-1 with TRBJ2-2; D call uncertain. Trimming stripped 4 bases from V and 3 bases from J, with 11 bases between. The CDR3 length is 15 residues. Germline-derived CDR1 and CDR2 are KGHDR and SFDVKD.

This clonotype has ten or more counts. The chain couples TRBV30 to TRBJ1-1; 7 nucleotides align to TRBD1. CDR3 length: 11 amino acids. V dropped 5 bases and J dropped 8; count of bases not matched to a gene: 5. Germline CDR1 and CDR2: GTSNPN and SVGIG (reference sequence). In nucleotides, the CDR3 is TGTGCCTGGTTCGACAGGGAAGAAGCTTTCTTT. Protein: CAWFDREEAFF.

By share of the sample, this clonotype is medium-sized. The chain is built from TRBV19 and TRBJ2-7, with D hard to call. V was shortened by 2 bases and J by 5 bases, with 13 bases between the two germline ends. Germline CDR1 is LNHDA and CDR2 is SQIVND (reference sequence). The length of the CDR3 is 14 residues. The CDR3 DNA reads as TGTGCCAGTAGTATAAGTGGCTCTTTGGACGAGCAGTACTTC. Protein product: CASSISGSLDEQYF.

With regard to this clonotype: Relative to the germline gene, one junction end is altered; a read error may explain this. The gene calls are TRBV24-1 and TRBJ2-1, with a tentative D call TRBD1 (6 bases). Germline CDR1 is KGHDR and CDR2 is SFDVKD. This CDR3 spans 15 amino acids. CDR3 loop: CATSDFGGPYNEQFF. CDR3 bases: TGCGCCACCAGTGATTTTGGGGGCCCCTACAATGAGCAGTTCTTC.

This clonotype has only a few counts. The V call is TRBV29-1, the J call TRBJ2-6; D may match TRBD1 or TRBD2 (6 bases each). CDR1 SQVTM and CDR2 ANQGSEA come from the germline V gene. This CDR3 comprises 15 residues. Trimming took off 6 bases at V and 0 bases at J, with 12 bases between the two ends. The CDR3 sequence: CSVSGASSGANVLTF. CDR3 nucleotides: TGCAGCGTATCGGGGGCTAGCTCTGGGGCCAACGTCCTGACTTTC. The whole variable domain, remainder taken from reference TRBV29-1 and TRBJ2-6, is SAVISQKPSRDICQRGTSLTIQCQVDSQVTMMFWYRQQPGQSLTLIATANQGSEATYESGFVIDKFPISRPNLTFSTLTVSNMSPEDSSIYLCSVSGASSGANVLTFGAGSRLTVL.

V and J are TRBV7-3 and TRBJ2-5, with D perhaps TRBD2 (6 bases). This CDR3 contains 13 residues. The ends were cut back, 5 bases at V and 4 bases at J, with 11 bases in the middle. CDR1 and CDR2 from the germline V gene are SGHTA and FQGTGA. The CDR3 DNA follows: TGTGCCAGCAGCGCGACTAGTTCAGAGACCCAGTACTTC. This gives the protein CASSATSSETQYF.

The rearrangement links TRBV7-6 to TRBJ2-5, with 13 nucleotides matching TRBD2. Germline CDR1 reads SGHVS; CDR2 reads FNYEAQ. V dropped 3 bases and J dropped 5; count of bases not matched to a gene: 6. CDR3 size: 16 residues. The CDR3 sequence: CASSFGLAGAEETQYF. The CDR3 DNA sequence: TGTGCCAGCAGCTTCGGACTAGCGGGGGCGGAGGAGACCCAGTACTTC. The whole variable domain, remainder taken from reference TRBV7-6 and TRBJ2-5, is GAGVSQSPRYKVTKRGQDVALRCDPISGHVSLYWYRQALGQGPEFLTYFNYEAQQDKSGLPNDRFSAERPEGSISTLTIQRTEQRDSAMYRCASSFGLAGAEETQYFGPGTRLLVL.

J is TRBJ2-1 and V is TRBV9; D tentatively fits TRBD1 or TRBD2 (5 bases each). Germline V lookup: CDR1 SGDLS, CDR2 YYNGEE. Trimming cost V 0 bases and J 5 bases, with 12 bases left between them. This CDR3 region has 15 residues. CDR3 bases: TGTGCCAGCAGCGTAGGACTCAGAGGGGACAATGAGCAGTTCTTC. As protein: CASSVGLRGDNEQFF. Variable domain in full (rest from reference TRBV9 and TRBJ2-1): DSGVTQTPKHLITATGQRVTLRCSPRSGDLSVYWYQQSLDQGLQFLIQYYNGEERAKGNILERFSAQQFPDLHSELNLSSLELGDSALYFCASSVGLRGDNEQFFGPGTRLTVL.

The chain is built from TRBV29-1 and TRBJ2-1, with a weak D call TRBD1 (6 bases). In germline, CDR1 is SQVTM, CDR2 ANQGSEA. The CDR3 has 13 residues. Trimming stripped 5 bases from V and 7 bases from J, with 15 bases between. The CDR3 nucleotides are TGCAGCGTTAGGCAGGGGAATATGAATGAGCAGTTCTTC. It translates to CSVRQGNMNEQFF.

This clonotype appeared many times. The V gene is TRBV19, the J gene TRBJ2-6; no definite D call. This CDR3 comprises 14 residues. The V end lost 5 bases, the J end lost 0 bases, and 5 bases lay between the germline ends. The germline CDR1 and CDR2 sequences are LNHDA and SQIVND (reference sequence). The DNA of the CDR3 is TGTGCCAGTAGTTTGGGCTCTGGGGCCAACGTCCTGACTTTC. It is translated as CASSLGSGANVLTF.

The chain has TRBV20-1 and TRBJ2-7; 9 nucleotides match TRBD2. This CDR3 has 15 residues. Germline CDR1 and CDR2: DFQATT and SNEGSKA (reference sequence). V lost 3 bases, J lost 2 bases, and 8 bases stayed unmatched. The CDR3 region has the DNA TGCAGTGCTAGGGGTCCGAGCGGGAGGCCCTACGAGCAGTACTTC. It is translated as CSARGPSGRPYEQYF.